This paragraph covers one TCR beta chain sequence. When the RNA was reverse transcribed, random hexamers were used with an input of about 0.5 to 1 ug. A single record per CDR3 protein comes from TCRdb applying MiXCR to the immunoSEQ multiplex PCR reads. Of around 95,000 distinct CDR3 sequences listed, around 95% are singletons. The data derive from a study of CD8 T cells in Susac syndrome. Germline V gives CDR1 MNHNY, CDR2 SVGAGI (reference sequence). CDR3 length: 12 residues. V was trimmed by 7 bases and J by 6 bases, leaving 12 bases between them. The chain carries TRBV6-6 and TRBJ1-1; D perhaps matches TRBD1 (5 bases). Sequenced: CD8+ T cells from PBMCs. The sequence derives from a human donor with Susac syndrome. The DNA for the CDR3 is TGTGCCAGCAAGAAAGGGACCGCTGAAGCTTTCTTT. Its translation is CASKKGTAEAFF.